This T cell receptor (beta chain) stems from a study of a mutant IDH1 vaccine in newly diagnosed glioma. Looking at the study overall: The therapy given earlier, which was standard therapy, consisted of radiotherapy, temozolomide, or both, and most of the patients received both.

Clones were sequenced by immunoSEQ multiplex PCR, and TCRdb holds only the in-frame ones, with some missing. The table lists about 54,000 clones, approximately 87% of them singletons. Time point denoted: week 35, safety follow-up. Topical imiquimod was applied with each vaccine dose, which held 300 ug of mutant IDH1 20-mer peptide. Donor tumors were new WHO grade 3 or 4 IDH1-mutant, ATRX-lost astrocytomas. Note on this clone: The target antigen is unknown.

Germline CDR1 reads MNHNY; CDR2 reads SVGAGI (reference sequence). This CDR3 comprises 14 residues. Trimming cost V 0 bases and J 8 bases, with 10 bases left between them. The sequence derives from a man aged 40-50 years with glioma. The V and J genes are TRBV6-6 and TRBJ1-4, with D unresolved. The material was PBMCs, obtained from a glioma patient whose treatment included an IDH1 peptide vaccine. CDR3 nucleotide sequence: TGTGCCAGCAGTTACTCGCGTAGCAGCGAAAAACTGTTTTTT. This sequence encodes CASSYSRSSEKLFF.